This note documents a single TCR beta chain sequence. No antigen is known for it. The germline V gene encodes CDR1 SGHRS and CDR2 YFSETQ. V trimming: 3 bases; J trimming: 3 bases; junction bases outside the gene matches: 9. CDR3 size: 15 residues. Sequenced by immunoSEQ multiplex PCR; TCRdb stores in-frame clones only, minus some. The top ten clones hold roughly 13% of a sample with 8,500 to 9,500 clones, approximately 80% of them seen once. The source of the sample is a study of immune cell composition in non-small cell lung cancer. Normal lung was taken at the farthest possible site, at least 3 cm from tumour. DNA was extracted from unsorted cell suspensions stored frozen. The study, taken as a whole, reports: Overall clonality, unlike maximal tumour-associated clone frequency, did not predict TIL reactivity.

The chain combines TRBV5-1 with TRBJ2-7; 7 bases map to TRBD1. This sequence was found in a human donor with non-small cell lung cancer. Specimen: non-adjacent lung tissue. CDR3 region: CASSSLQGVLYEQYF. Written as DNA, the CDR3 is TGCGCCAGCAGCTCCTTGCAGGGGGTCCTCTACGAGCAGTACTTC.